The 2 T cell receptor beta chains in this list originate from one sample, sequenced in a study of blood T cell repertoires in COVID-19. The repertoire was sequenced with immunoSEQ multiplex PCR; TCRdb's copy has only in-frame clones and lacks some. The data contain over 60,000 clones, approximately 80% of them seen just once; the ten biggest clones take up less than 25%. Sequencing input: peripheral blood. Receptor source: an elderly man with active or convalescent COVID-19.

The rearrangement joins TRBV3-1 (or the pseudogene TRBV3-2) to TRBJ1-5; D not certain. The V end lost 4 bases, the J end lost 2 bases, and 9 bases lay between the germline ends. The CDR3 sequence is 14 residues long. Germline values: CDR1 LGHDT, CDR2 YNNKEL (reference sequence). The CDR3 coding sequence is TGTGCCAGCAGCCCCCGATCAGGCAATCAGCCCCAGCATTTT. Its protein is CASSPRSGNQPQHF.

By sample fraction, this clone is medium-sized. V and J are TRBV29-1 and TRBJ1-1, with D perhaps matching TRBD1 (6 bases). The CDR3 contains 15 residues. V lost 7 bases, J lost 0 bases, and 18 bases lay in between. Germline CDR1 and CDR2: SQVTM and ANQGSEA. The CDR3 DNA reads as TGCAGCGCCTTGGGGGCCGCAGGAATGAACACTGAAGCTTTCTTT. Protein product: CSALGAAGMNTEAFF.